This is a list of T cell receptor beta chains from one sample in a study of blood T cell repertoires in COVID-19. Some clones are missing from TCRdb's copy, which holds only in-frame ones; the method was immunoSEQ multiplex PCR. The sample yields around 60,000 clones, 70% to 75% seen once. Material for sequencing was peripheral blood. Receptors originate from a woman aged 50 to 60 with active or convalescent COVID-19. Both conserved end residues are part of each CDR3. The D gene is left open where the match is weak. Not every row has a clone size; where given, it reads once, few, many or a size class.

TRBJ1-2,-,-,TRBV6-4,TGTGCCAGCAGGTGGACAGAAGTCTATGGCTACACCTTC,CASRWTEVYGYTF
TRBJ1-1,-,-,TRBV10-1,TGCGCCAGCAGACAGGCCATGAACACTGAAGCTTTCTTT,CASRQAMNTEAFF
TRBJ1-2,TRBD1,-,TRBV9,TGTGCCAGCAGCTCCCCAGGGGGATGGTCCTATGGCTACACCTTC,CASSSPGGWSYGYTF
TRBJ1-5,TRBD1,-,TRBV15,TGTGCCACCGGGACAGGGCACAATCAGCCCCAGCATTTT,CATGTGHNQPQHF
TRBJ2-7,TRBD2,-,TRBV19,TGTGCCAGCCAAGGGACTAGCGGAGGGTCCTACGAGCAGTACTTC,CASQGTSGGSYEQYF
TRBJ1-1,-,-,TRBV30,TGTGCCTGGGGGCCGGGGCTAGGGGGTGCGATGAACACTGAAGCTTTCTTT,CAWGPGLGGAMNTEAFF
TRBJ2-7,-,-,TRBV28,TGTGCCAGCAGCCGTGGAGCCTACGAGCAGTACTTC,CASSRGAYEQYF
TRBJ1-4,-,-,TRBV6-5,TGTGCCAGCGAGGGGACTGGGAATGAAAAACTGTTTTTT,CASEGTGNEKLFF
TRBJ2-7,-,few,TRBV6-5,TGTGCCAGCAGTTACGACACCGGGACACCCTCCTACGAGCAGTACTTC,CASSYDTGTPSYEQYF
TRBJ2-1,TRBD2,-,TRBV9,TGTGCCAGCAGCGTGACTAGCGGGAGAGCGGCTGAGCAGTTCTTC,CASSVTSGRAAEQFF
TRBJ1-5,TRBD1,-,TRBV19,TGTGCCAGTAAGGGACAGGGGTTTGGCAATCAGCCCCAGCATTTT,CASKGQGFGNQPQHF
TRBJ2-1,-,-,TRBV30,TGTGCCTGGAGTGTTTCTTACAATGAGCAGTTCTTC,CAWSVSYNEQFF
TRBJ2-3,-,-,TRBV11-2,TGTGCCAGCAGCCGCCCGGGGTCAGATACGCAGTATTTT,CASSRPGSDTQYF
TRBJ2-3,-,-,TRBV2,TGTGCCAGCAGTGAACAGGGTTACGCAGATACGCAGTATTTT,CASSEQGYADTQYF